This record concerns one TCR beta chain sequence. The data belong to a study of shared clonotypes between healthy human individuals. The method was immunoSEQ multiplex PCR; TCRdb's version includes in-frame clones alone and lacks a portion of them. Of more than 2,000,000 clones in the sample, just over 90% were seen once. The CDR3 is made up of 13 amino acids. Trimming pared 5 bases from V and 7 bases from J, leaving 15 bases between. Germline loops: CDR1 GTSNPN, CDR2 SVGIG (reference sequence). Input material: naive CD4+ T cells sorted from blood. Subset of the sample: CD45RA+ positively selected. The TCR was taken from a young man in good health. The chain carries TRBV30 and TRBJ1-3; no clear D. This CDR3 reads CAWAVIVGNTIYF. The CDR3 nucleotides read TGTGCCTGGGCAGTGATCGTTGGGAACACCATATATTTT.